One and the same sample provided the 10 T cell receptor beta chains below, sequenced in a study of OX40 agonist ivuxolimab in advanced cancers. The library was made by the immunoSEQ multiplex PCR assay. Entries here come from immuneACCESS through TCRdb and include only in-frame sequences with V and J called. Some clones fail to appear in such tables; in the studies checked, an unresolved V gene covers under half of the shortfall, and the cause of the remainder is unknown. Present in this sample are roughly 66,000 clones, roughly four fifths of which were seen just once. The ten most abundant clones make up 2% to 2.5% of the sample. Sequencing used CD4+ or CD8+ T cells sorted from blood, obtained in a trial of the OX40 agonist ivuxolimab. These receptors were collected from an adult with an advanced solid tumor such as melanoma, head and neck, liver or kidney cancer.

The rearrangement joins TRBV30 to TRBJ1-1; 7 bases fit TRBD1. This CDR3 is 15 amino acids long. CDR1 and CDR2 from the germline V gene are GTSNPN and SVGIG (reference sequence). Unmatched junction bases numbered 11, after V lost 0 bases and J lost 7 bases. This chain's CDR3 is CAWSVRAGGASEAFF. The CDR3 DNA is TGTGCCTGGAGTGTACGGGCAGGGGGGGCGAGTGAAGCTTTCTTT.

This clone was recorded once. This rearrangement joins TRBV4-1 to TRBJ2-7, with 12 bases that match TRBD2. The CDR3 consists of 18 residues. Trimming took 1 base from V and 0 from J; bases not matched to a gene: 7. Germline V gene lookup returns CDR1 MGHRA and CDR2 YSYEKL. The CDR3 protein is CASSQVRASGRASYEQYF. The CDR3 DNA is TGCGCCAGCAGCCAAGTGAGGGCTAGCGGGAGGGCCTCCTACGAGCAGTACTTC.

The chain is built from TRBV7-2 and TRBJ2-7, with a tentative D call TRBD2 (5 bases). The germline V gene encodes CDR1 SGHTA and CDR2 FQGNSA. V was cut by 2 bases and J by 0 bases, with 11 bases left in between. There are 15 residues in the CDR3. The CDR3 loop is CASSLRTESSYEQYF. CDR3 bases: TGTGCCAGCAGCTTAAGGACTGAGAGCTCCTACGAGCAGTACTTC. The full variable domain, its missing parts supplied by reference TRBV7-2 and TRBJ2-7, is GAGVSQSPSNKVTEKGKDVELRCDPISGHTALYWYRQSLGQGLEFLIYFQGNSAPDKSGLPSDRFSAERTGGSVSTLTIQRTQQEDSAVYLCASSLRTESSYEQYFGPGTRLTVT.

This sequence joins TRBV7-6 and TRBJ1-4, with D unclear. Trimming pared 5 bases from V and 5 bases from J, leaving 6 bases between. The CDR3 is 12 residues long. Germline loops: CDR1 SGHVS, CDR2 FNYEAQ. The CDR3 is CASSAPNEKLFF. As DNA, the CDR3 is TGTGCCAGCAGCGCCCCAAATGAAAAACTGTTTTTT. Using reference TRBV7-6 and TRBJ1-4 for the parts outside the CDR3, the full variable domain is GAGVSQSPRYKVTKRGQDVALRCDPISGHVSLYWYRQALGQGPEFLTYFNYEAQQDKSGLPNDRFSAERPEGSISTLTIQRTEQRDSAMYRCASSAPNEKLFFGSGTQLSVL.

The chain joins TRBV6-5 to TRBJ1-2; possibly TRBD1 for D (5 bases). CDR3 length: 15 amino acids. V lost 0 bases to trimming and J lost 8 bases, with 16 bases between them. Germline V lookup: CDR1 MNHEY, CDR2 SVGAGI. This CDR3 is CASSYSIPRAGGYTF. As DNA, the CDR3 is TGTGCCAGCAGTTACTCGATACCCAGGGCAGGAGGCTACACCTTC.

V gene TRBV9 combines with J gene TRBJ2-5, with D possibly matching TRBD1 (6 bases). V lost 6 bases and J 5 bases, leaving 11 bases between the germline ends. Germline V gene sequence: CDR1 SGDLS, CDR2 YYNGEE. The CDR3 has 12 residues. As DNA, the CDR3 is TGTGCCAGCAACAGGGATATGGAGACCCAGTACTTC. Protein: CASNRDMETQYF.

This sequence joins TRBV28 and TRBJ2-3, with 12 bases matching TRBD2. The CDR3 length is 15 residues. After removal of 5 bases from V and 6 bases from J, the junction contained 6 bases not matched to a gene. Germline CDR1 reads MDHEN; CDR2 reads SYDVKM. For the CDR3, the DNA is TGTGCCAGCAGTCGGCCGACTAGCGGGAGTGATACGCAGTATTTT. It encodes CASSRPTSGSDTQYF.

This chain joins TRBV27 and TRBJ1-1, with 7 bases that match TRBD1. There are 13 residues in the CDR3. Germline CDR1 reads MNHEY; CDR2 reads SMNVEV (reference sequence). V dropped 6 bases and J dropped 10; count of bases not matched to a gene: 11. This CDR3 reads CASRTETQGRAFF. CDR3 coding DNA: TGTGCCAGCAGGACAGAAACACAGGGGCGAGCTTTCTTT.

Comment on this clone: Different DNA sequences within this sample yield the same CDR3. This chain connects TRBV5-1 to TRBJ1-5; D remains unclear. The CDR3 has 14 residues. Germline V gene data show CDR1 as SGHRS and CDR2 as YFSETQ. V shed 0 bases and J shed 4 bases, with 8 bases lying between them. The CDR3 is CASSLASGNQPQHF. The CDR3 nucleotides read TGCGCCAGCAGCTTGGCGTCGGGTAATCAGCCCCAGCATTTT.

This chain connects TRBV5-4 to TRBJ1-2; D gene ambiguous. V lost 0 bases and J lost 6, with 15 bases in between. The CDR3 runs 15 residues. CDR1 and CDR2 from the germline V gene are SGHNT and YYREEE (reference sequence). The CDR3 protein is CASSLVGPLGHGYTF. In nucleotides, the CDR3 is TGTGCCAGCAGCTTGGTCGGTCCACTTGGGCATGGCTACACCTTC.